The clone carrying this TCR beta chain has only a few counts. The antigen is not known. MiXCR was run by TCRdb on the 5' RACE reads, yielding one entry per CDR3 protein. This table holds under 800,000 distinct CDR3 sequences, around 21% found once. These data belong to a study of identical twins. Study-wide results and limits: Models predicted less out-of-frame TCR alpha sharing in monozygotic twins than was found.

Trimming took off 4 bases at V and 0 bases at J, with 5 bases between the two ends. This CDR3 comprises 13 residues. Germline V CDR1 and CDR2: WNHNN, SYGVQD (reference sequence). This sample also appeared in a second study, on T cells expressing NK-cell markers.

The source material was PBMCs. The TCR originated in a woman younger than 35 in good health. The rearrangement joins TRBV10-1 to TRBJ2-3; no clear D gene. The CDR3 here is CASSVYSTDTQYF. DNA for the CDR3: TGCGCCAGCAGTGTTTACAGCACAGATACGCAGTATTTT.